This TCR beta chain appears in the sequencing data of a study of Graves' ophthalmopathy and Graves' hyperthyroidism (dated by TCRdb to the late 2010s). As for the study more broadly: Peripheral blood was collected at initial diagnosis, before any treatment. The study used TCR beta repertoire signatures to distinguish Graves' ophthalmopathy from Graves' hyperthyroidism and to predict progression to ophthalmopathy. In total, approximately 130 blood samples were TCR-sequenced: 43 ophthalmopathy, some 72 hyperthyroidism and about 17 hyperthyroidism-to-ophthalmopathy patients. A discovery set of 100 patients (roughly 41 ophthalmopathy, some 58 stable hyperthyroidism) was enrolled to explore V-J signatures distinguishing ophthalmopathy from hyperthyroidism. The independent validation cohort included 18 to 20 hyperthyroidism patients plus 17 patients who later progressed from hyperthyroidism to ophthalmopathy. T-cell repertoires of thyroid tissue and blood were compared in six or seven hyperthyroidism patients. Following sample collection, hyperthyroidism patients were given methimazole at a starting dose of 30 mg daily, and ophthalmopathy patients were given high-dose intravenous methylprednisolone.

Trimming at the junction amounts to 3 bases on V and 0 bases on J, and the germline ends lie 8 bases apart. The CDR3 holds 15 amino acids from the cysteine to the phenylalanine. The kept DNA is CDR3 alone, 45 bases in frame from the first base. From the germline V gene, CDR1 is MGHDK and CDR2 is SYGVNS. General study outcomes and caveats: Most expanded thyroid clonotypes with a frequency above 0.001 also appeared in blood, which suggests that blood repertoires may reflect the immune response in the thyroid. In validation, the model predicted ophthalmopathy progression with about 70% sensitivity and roughly 72% specificity; roughly eleven predicted patients were CT-confirmed with GO in a median of about 6.2 months. No statistical method was used to set the sample size in advance, and the investigators knew which group each participant was assigned to. The 13-signature model separated ophthalmopathy from stable hyperthyroidism with roughly 90% sensitivity and approximately 81% specificity in cross-validation, and 80%/75% in the test set.

Comments on this clonotype: This receptor's antigen is unknown. Base qualities are not at hand, and no much larger clone is one base apart.

For repertoire sequencing, TCR beta CDR3 regions were amplified from RNA transcripts. The first round of RT-PCR was done with HTBI primers and the Qiagen OneStep RT-PCR kit, and was followed by a second round of multiplex PCR, then size selection and purification. The libraries underwent paired-end sequencing with 100 bp reads on an Illumina HiSeq2000. On the authors' methods: SOAPnuke was used to process the reads, removing any read that contained adapters or uncalled bases, had a mean Phred below 15, or lacked an exact match to the constant primer or identifier. High-quality paired reads were merged with COPE v1.2.5. Each unique nucleotide sequence was treated as a clonotype, and MiTCR v1.1 was used to align the clonotypes to the IMGT TRB V, D and J references. The analysis was limited to V-J combinations with a frequency above 0.0001, which together covered 98% to 99.2% of repertoires. For each V-J combination, a TCR clonal expansion and chaos score was defined as F50 clonal expansion divided by the chaos observed in the TCRdist matrix. Welch's t-statistics and random forest were used to reduce the features to 10 to 15 V-J combinations, which were then used as input to a naive Bayes classifier. Thyroid-blood repertoire similarity was quantified with the Morisita-Horn index. In-frame beta chains were kept once TCRdb had trimmed the public reads at Q25 with fastp and called clones with MiXCR. Each record represents a unique CDR3 protein, reported with the most common genes and DNA among its rows. TCRdb, rather than the study authors, made the V and J calls. Present in this sample are hundreds of thousands of distinct CDR3 sequences, roughly two fifths of which were seen just once. 40% to 55% of the sample goes to the ten largest clones.

Ophthalmopathy patients had moderately to severely active disease, Clinical Activity Score of at least 3, NOSPECS grade of at least 4, and disease duration under 3 months. Patients with other autoimmune diseases, uncontrolled infections, pregnancy or lactation were excluded from the study. Clinical symptoms, serum thyroxine, TRAb, thyroid ultrasound and orbital computed tomography formed the basis of the diagnosis. Ficoll-Paque density gradient centrifugation was used to isolate PBMCs from around 10 ml of fresh peripheral blood. Total RNA was extracted with Trizol reagent and quality-checked on an Agilent 2100 Bioanalyzer.

Recombination linked TRBV25-1 to TRBJ2-2, with no confident D gene call. The specimen sequenced was peripheral blood. The TCR originated in an adult man with Graves' ophthalmopathy. CDR3 region: CASSEGNPNTGELFF. The nucleotide sequence is given as TGTGCCAGCAGTGAGGGCAATCCGAACACCGGGGAGCTGTTTTTT.